This T cell receptor (beta chain) was profiled in a study of control samples from healthy donors and cancer patients. Clones were sequenced by immunoSEQ multiplex PCR, and TCRdb holds only the in-frame ones, with some missing. Seen here are 100,000 to 150,000 clones, about 90% observed once, and the top ten hold roughly 2.1%. Between the trimmed V and J ends, which lost 6 bases and 5 bases, there was a span of 13 bases. Germline V gene sequence: CDR1 KGHSH, CDR2 LQKENI. The CDR3 is made up of 14 amino acids. The rearrangement joins TRBV18 to TRBJ2-2, with D hard to call. Sequencing used blood. The source of this sequence is a woman between 50 and 59 years old in good health. CDR3 in amino acids: CASSPDTRTGELFF. Here the CDR3 DNA reads TGTGCCAGCTCGCCCGACACGCGTACCGGGGAGCTGTTTTTT.